This T cell receptor (beta chain) was documented in a study of T cell repertoires in cytomegalovirus infection. For the study at large: Public TCR beta signature analysis indicated the presence of both CMV infection and matching HLA type.

Whole-study results and caveats: Clonotype analysis showed dominance of the ex vivo response by HLA-C-restricted CMV-specific TCR beta clonotypes. Accumulated public TCR beta family frequency recognized individuals carrying CMV together with the relevant HLA.

This clonotype was found a few times. Its specificity is not known. TCRdb re-analysed the reads in MiXCR, keeping a single row per CDR3 protein. The sample has around 740,000 distinct CDR3 sequences, roughly 36% seen once. The sequenced material came from PBMCs. The TCR sequence derives from a human donor in good health (CMV status not recorded). Some clones in this sample may be carry-over from other donors' samples.

Written as DNA, the CDR3 is TGTGCCAGCAGCTTAAAAGCGGGAGCCTACAATGAGCAGTTCTTC. It translates to CASSLKAGAYNEQFF. The chain has TRBV11-1 and TRBJ2-1; 8 bases match TRBD2. CDR1 and CDR2 (germline): SGHAT, FQDESV (reference sequence). The ends lost 2 bases at V and 2 bases at J; junction bases unmatched: 2. CDR3 length: 15 residues.